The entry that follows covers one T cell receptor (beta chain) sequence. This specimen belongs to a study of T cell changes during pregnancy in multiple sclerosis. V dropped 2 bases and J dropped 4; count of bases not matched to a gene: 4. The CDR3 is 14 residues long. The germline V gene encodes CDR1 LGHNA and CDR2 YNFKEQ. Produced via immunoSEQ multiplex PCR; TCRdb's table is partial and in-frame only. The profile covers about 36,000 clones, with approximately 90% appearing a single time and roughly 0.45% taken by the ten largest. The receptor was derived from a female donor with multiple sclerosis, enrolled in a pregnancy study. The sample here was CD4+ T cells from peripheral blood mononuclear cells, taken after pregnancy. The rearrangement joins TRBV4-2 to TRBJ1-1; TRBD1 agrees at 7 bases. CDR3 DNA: TGTGCCAGCAGCCAACGACAGGGTGGCACTGAAGCTTTCTTT. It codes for CASSQRQGGTEAFF.